The 14 T cell receptor beta chains reported below all come from one sample, sequenced in a study of regulatory T cells in long-lasting Graves disease. Combining iRepertoire HTBI primers with Arm-PCR of CDR3 regions, the authors built TCR beta libraries. TCRdb processed the multiplex PCR reads anew with MiXCR; each CDR3 protein has one entry. Here the sample spans hundreds of thousands of distinct CDR3 sequences, around 20% being singletons. The time point was: persistent/refractory GD, antithyroid drugs over 5 years with positive TRAb. PBMC-extracted RNA yielded the TCR library. The material sequenced was peripheral blood mononuclear cells (PBMCs), taken when the disease was refractory, from a patient treated with antithyroid drugs. These TCRs come from a female donor with Graves disease.

The V and J genes are TRBV11-1 and TRBJ2-1, with TRBD1 matching over 7 bases. Per germline, CDR1 SGHAT and CDR2 FQDESV (reference sequence). The ends lost 4 bases at V and 12 bases at J; junction bases unmatched: 9. This CDR3 spans 13 amino acids. The CDR3 DNA follows: TGTGCCAGCAGCTGGACAGGAGACAGTGGGCAGTTCTTC. Translation gives CASSWTGDSGQFF.

This clonotype has a count of ten or more. The chain is built from TRBV28 and TRBJ1-1; no firm D call. The V and J ends lost 8 bases and 1 base respectively, with 8 bases between them. The CDR3 contains 12 residues. The germline gives CDR1 MDHEN, CDR2 SYDVKM. Here the CDR3 DNA reads TGTGCCAGCTTTCAGACGAACACTGAAGCTTTCTTT. Translated: CASFQTNTEAFF.

This clonotype was seen a handful of times. V is TRBV5-6 and J is TRBJ2-5; D uncertain. Germline CDR1 and CDR2: SGHDT and YYEEEE. V was pared by 3 bases and J by 9 bases, with 15 bases between. The CDR3 loop spans 13 amino acids. The CDR3 bases are TGTGCCAGCAGCTCCAGACCGGCATCGGCCCAGTACTTC. It codes for CASSSRPASAQYF.

On this clonotype: Since a much larger clone is just one base distant, this may be a read error. V gene TRBV27 combines with J gene TRBJ2-1, with 8 bases aligning to TRBD2. The length of the CDR3 is 15 residues. CDR1 is MNHEY, CDR2 SMNVEV, per germline (reference sequence). J gave up 8 bases and V 6 bases, and 12 bases lay outside the gene matches. CDR3 loop: CASSFSGIRYDEQFF. The CDR3, as DNA: TGTGCCAGCAGCTTTAGCGGGATTAGGTACGATGAGCAGTTCTTC.

The sample holds many counts of this clonotype. The V call is TRBV28, the J call TRBJ2-5, with unresolved D. CDR1 is MDHEN, CDR2 SYDVKM, per germline. The CDR3 contains 11 residues. V was trimmed by 1 base and J by 4 bases, leaving 1 base between them. CDR3 sequence reads: CASSLSETQYF. The CDR3, as DNA: TGTGCCAGCAGTTTATCAGAGACCCAGTACTTC.

The chain carries TRBV14 and TRBJ2-3, with D possibly TRBD1 on 6 matching bases. The CDR3 is 17 residues long. The ends were cut back, 0 bases at V and 0 bases at J, with 13 bases in the middle. Germline assignment: CDR1 SGHDN and CDR2 FVKESK. The CDR3 DNA reads as TGTGCCAGCAGCCAAGAGACAGGACCCTTAAGCACAGATACGCAGTATTTT. It encodes CASSQETGPLSTDTQYF. Filled out from reference TRBV14 and TRBJ2-3, the complete variable domain reads EAGVTQFPSHSVIEKGQTVTLRCDPISGHDNLYWYRRVMGKEIKFLLHFVKESKQDESGMPNNRFLAERTGGTYSTLKVQPAELEDSGVYFCASSQETGPLSTDTQYFGPGTRLTVL.

At least ten counts were recorded for this clonotype. This sequence joins TRBV18 and TRBJ1-1; possible D gene TRBD1, 5 bases. This CDR3 comprises 13 residues. With 6 bases removed from V and 4 bases from J, the gap between germline ends came to 12 bases. Germline V gives CDR1 KGHSH, CDR2 LQKENI. DNA of the CDR3: TGTGCCAGCTCCTTAGACAGTTTCACTGAAGCTTTCTTT. Residues: CASSLDSFTEAFF. The full variable domain, completed using reference TRBV18 and TRBJ1-1, is NAGVMQNPRHLVRRRGQEARLRCSPMKGHSHVYWYRQLPEEGLKFMVYLQKENIIDESGMPKERFSAEFPKEGPSILRIQQVVRGDSAAYFCASSLDSFTEAFFGQGTRLTVV.

There are many counts of this clonotype. This chain connects TRBV15 to TRBJ1-2; D gene unclear. CDR3 size: 13 residues. Trimming shortened V by 0 bases and J by 7 bases, and 9 bases separated the two germline ends. Germline CDR1 reads LNHNV; CDR2 reads YYDKDF (reference sequence). CDR3 amino acids: CATSRDRLVGYTF. The CDR3 region has the DNA TGTGCCACCAGCAGAGATCGGCTCGTTGGCTACACCTTC.

A few counts support this clonotype. The chain recombines TRBV9 with TRBJ2-7; D may correspond to TRBD1 or TRBD2 (5 bases each). Germline CDR1 is SGDLS and CDR2 is YYNGEE. V gave up 4 bases and J gave up 5 bases, with 13 bases separating them. This CDR3 contains 13 residues. The CDR3 reads CASSPHGADEQYF. The CDR3 region has the DNA TGTGCCAGCAGCCCCCACGGGGCCGACGAGCAGTACTTC. Combining the CDR3 with reference TRBV9 and TRBJ2-7 gives the whole variable domain DSGVTQTPKHLITATGQRVTLRCSPRSGDLSVYWYQQSLDQGLQFLIQYYNGEERAKGNILERFSAQQFPDLHSELNLSSLELGDSALYFCASSPHGADEQYFGPGTRLTVT.

At least ten counts were recorded for this clonotype. The chain is built from TRBV6-1 and TRBJ2-7; 11 bases agree with TRBD2. The CDR3 is made up of 15 amino acids. The germline V gene encodes CDR1 MNHNS and CDR2 SASEGT. V trimming: 8 bases; J trimming: 1 base; junction bases outside the gene matches: 7. The CDR3 DNA sequence: TGTGCCAGCTGGGGACTAGCGGCCTCGTCCTACGAGCAGTACTTC. It translates to CASWGLAASSYEQYF.

A word on this clonotype: This may be a read error, as it is one base from a much larger clone. The V gene is TRBV6-2 or TRBV6-3, the J gene TRBJ2-7; D is undetermined. Germline V gene lookup returns CDR1 MNHEY and CDR2 SVGEGT. V lost 10 bases, J lost 2 bases, and 12 bases lay in between. The CDR3 contains 12 residues. CDR3 nucleotides: TGTGCCAACTCCGGCTGGACCTACGAGCAGTACTTC. It is translated as CANSGWTYEQYF.

This clonotype was found many times. The chain combines TRBV28 with TRBJ1-1; 9 nucleotides align to TRBD1. The CDR3 sequence is 14 residues long. The trim removed 7 bases at V and 3 bases at J, leaving 6 bases unmatched. Looked up from germline, CDR1 is MDHEN and CDR2 is SYDVKM. This CDR3 reads CASIGTGRDTEAFF. The CDR3 DNA follows: TGTGCCAGCATTGGGACAGGGCGGGACACTGAAGCTTTCTTT. Complete variable domain (other parts from reference TRBV28 and TRBJ1-1): DVKVTQSSRYLVKRTGEKVFLECVQDMDHENMFWYRQDPGLGLRLIYFSYDVKMKEKGDIPEGYSVSREKKERFSLILESASTNQTSMYLCASIGTGRDTEAFFGQGTRLTVV.

With regard to this clonotype: Given a much more abundant clone one base away, this may be a read error. The V gene is TRBV6-1, the J gene TRBJ2-7; D may match TRBD1 or TRBD2 (6 bases each). The CDR3 is 13 residues long. Germline-derived CDR1 and CDR2 are MNHNS and SASEGT. CDR3 loop: CVSKRGESYEQYF. CDR3 sequence (DNA): TGTGTCAGCAAAAGGGGGGAGTCCTACGAGCAGTACTTC.

The chain joins TRBV7-9 to TRBJ1-1, with 7 bases that match TRBD1. The trim removed 4 bases at V and 1 base at J, leaving 3 bases unmatched. The CDR3 extends over 14 amino acids. CDR1 SEHNR and CDR2 FQNEAQ come from the germline V gene (reference sequence). The chain's CDR3 is CASSSWTGNTEAFF. The CDR3 region has the DNA TGTGCCAGCAGCTCTTGGACAGGGAACACTGAAGCTTTCTTT.